This TCR beta chain derives from a study of sequential checkpoint blockade in melanoma. Study overall: Patients were randomized 1:1 to nivolumab-then-ipilimumab or ipilimumab-then-nivolumab first-line. Maintenance nivolumab came after either treatment sequence.

The treatment was: randomized to nivolumab then ipilimumab (arm A) or the reverse (arm B). DNA-damaging chemotherapy had not been given to any patient beforehand. Live CD3+CD8+ CD19− CD56− cells were sorted from PBMCs. Data came from immunoSEQ multiplex PCR; TCRdb stores just in-frame clones and leaves some out. The sample yields roughly 18,000 clones, under 80% seen once. V lost 5 bases, J lost 0 bases, and 9 bases stayed unmatched. Germline CDR1 SGHTA, CDR2 FQGNSA. This CDR3 has 17 amino acids. Specimen: CD8+ T cells sorted from blood (inferred from file names), collected from a patient given nivolumab and ipilimumab in sequence. This sequence was found in a human donor with melanoma. The chain joins TRBV7-2 to TRBJ2-4, with TRBD2 identical over 8 bases. The CDR3 sequence: CASSPPGGALAKNIQYF. The CDR3 DNA follows: TGTGCCAGCAGCCCTCCCGGGGGGGCCTTAGCCAAAAACATTCAGTACTTC.